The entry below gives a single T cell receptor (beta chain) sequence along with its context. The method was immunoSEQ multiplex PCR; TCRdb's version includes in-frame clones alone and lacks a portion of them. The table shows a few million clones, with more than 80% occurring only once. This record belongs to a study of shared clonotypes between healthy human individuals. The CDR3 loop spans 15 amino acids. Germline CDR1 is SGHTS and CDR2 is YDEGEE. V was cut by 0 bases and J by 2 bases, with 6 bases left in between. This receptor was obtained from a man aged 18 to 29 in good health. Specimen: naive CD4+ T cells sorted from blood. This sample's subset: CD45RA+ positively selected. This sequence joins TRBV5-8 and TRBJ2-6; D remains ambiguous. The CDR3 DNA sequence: TGTGCCAGCAGCTTGGTATTGGCTGGGGCCAACGTCCTGACTTTC. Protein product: CASSLVLAGANVLTF.